This section outlines one TCR beta chain sequence together with its context. TCRdb reprocessed the RT-PCR reads via MiXCR and lists one record per CDR3 protein. Among 800,000 or so distinct CDR3 sequences listed, about 20% were seen once. The record originates from a study of response to subunit inactivated influenza vaccine. V was cut by 0 bases and J by 5 bases, with 13 bases left in between. Germline V lookup: CDR1 MNHEY, CDR2 SVGAGI. CDR3 length equals 15 residues. The chain employs TRBV6-5 and TRBJ2-5; a weak D match, TRBD2 (6 bases). Sequenced here: PBMCs from blood, sampled about 5 days after vaccination. This sequence was found in a man aged 45-65 years who received an inactivated influenza vaccine. The CDR3, as DNA: TGTGCCAGCAGTTACTCGCGGGGAGTCCTCGAGACCCAGTACTTC. Translating gives CASSYSRGVLETQYF.